This T cell receptor (beta chain) was profiled in a study of OX40 agonist ivuxolimab in advanced cancers. The study's findings and limits: More expanded clones were found, on average, in CD8+ than in CD4+ T cells. Specificity for antigen went undetermined in the expanded peripheral T cells.

Only in-frame clones appear in the TCRdb table, and some are missing; sequencing was by immunoSEQ multiplex PCR. The table has more than 85,000 clones, roughly 88% seen once. Germline CDR1 MNHEY, CDR2 SVGAGI. V was trimmed by 1 base and J by 7 bases, leaving 7 bases between them. This CDR3 region has 13 residues. Regarding this clone: Its antigen is as yet unknown.

The sequencing used CD4+ or CD8+ T cells sorted from blood, collected in a trial of the OX40 agonist ivuxolimab. The V call is TRBV6-5, the J call TRBJ1-4; D gene unclear. The source is an adult with an advanced solid tumor such as melanoma, head and neck, liver or kidney cancer. CDR3: CASSYFPAEKLFF. CDR3 DNA: TGTGCCAGCAGTTACTTCCCCGCTGAAAAACTGTTTTTT.